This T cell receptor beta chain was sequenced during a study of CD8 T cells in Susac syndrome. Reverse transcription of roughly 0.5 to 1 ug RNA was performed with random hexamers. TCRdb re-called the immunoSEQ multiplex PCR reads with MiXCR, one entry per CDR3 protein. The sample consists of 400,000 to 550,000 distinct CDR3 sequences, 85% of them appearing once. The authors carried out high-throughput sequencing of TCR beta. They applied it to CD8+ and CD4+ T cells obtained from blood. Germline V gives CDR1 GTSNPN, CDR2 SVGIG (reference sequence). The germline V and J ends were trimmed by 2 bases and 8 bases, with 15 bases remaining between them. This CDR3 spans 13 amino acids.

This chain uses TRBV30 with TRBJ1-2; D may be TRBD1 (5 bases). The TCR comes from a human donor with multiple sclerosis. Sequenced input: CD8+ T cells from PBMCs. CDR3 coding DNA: TGTGCCTGGAGTATAGGGTCACAGGTCGGCTACACCTTC. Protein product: CAWSIGSQVGYTF. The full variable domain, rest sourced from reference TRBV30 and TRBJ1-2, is SQTIHQWPATLVQPVGSPLSLECTVEGTSNPNLYWYRQAAGRGLQLLFYSVGIGQISSEVPQNLSASRPQDRQFILSSKKLLLSDSGFYLCAWSIGSQVGYTFGSGTRLTVV.